The 32 T cell receptor beta chains reported below all come from one sample, sequenced in a study of radiotherapy plus CTLA-4 blockade in lung cancer. Clones were sequenced by immunoSEQ multiplex PCR, and TCRdb holds only the in-frame ones, with some missing. This sample yields some 27,000 clones, of which 60% to 85% are seen a single time; 20% to 25% belongs to the top ten. The material was peripheral blood, obtained from a patient treated with radiotherapy plus ipilimumab. These TCRs come from a human donor with non-small cell lung cancer that progressed on radiotherapy plus ipilimumab.

This chain connects TRBV2 to TRBJ2-3; tentatively, D is TRBD1 (5 bases). This CDR3 contains 13 residues. Trimming cost V 8 bases and J 5 bases, with 14 bases left between them. Germline V CDR1 and CDR2: SNHLY, FYNNEI. CDR3 sequence: CASGAEPRDTQYF. CDR3 coding DNA: TGTGCCAGCGGGGCAGAGCCCAGAGATACGCAGTATTTT.

The J gene is TRBJ2-2, the V gene TRBV6-5; a weak D match, TRBD1 (5 bases). The V and J ends lost 0 bases and 4 bases respectively, with 12 bases between them. The CDR3 contains 16 residues. CDR1 is MNHEY and CDR2 is SVGAGI in the germline V gene. CDR3 region: CASSYSSQGSTGELFF. CDR3 in DNA: TGTGCCAGCAGTTACTCGAGCCAGGGAAGCACCGGGGAGCTGTTTTTT.

This clone showed up just a few times. The chain employs TRBV4-3 and TRBJ2-6, with D perhaps TRBD1 or TRBD2 (6 bases each). The CDR3 has 19 amino acids. CDR1 and CDR2 from the germline V gene are LGHNA and YSLEER. V was clipped by 1 base and J by 4 bases, with 20 bases between them. In DNA, the CDR3 is TGCGCCAGCAGCCAAGCGTGGGGGGCGAAACTCTCGGGGGCCAACGTCCTGACTTTC. Translating it yields CASSQAWGAKLSGANVLTF.

The CDR3 region is CASSQDWVASGSETQYF. The CDR3 DNA sequence: TGCGCCAGCAGCCAAGATTGGGTGGCTAGCGGGAGTGAGACCCAGTACTTC. The J gene is TRBJ2-5, the V gene TRBV4-1; TRBD2 matches at 10 bases. CDR1 MGHRA and CDR2 YSYEKL come from the germline V gene. With V trimmed by 0 bases and J by 5 bases, 9 bases remained unmatched. The CDR3 totals 17 residues.

The rearrangement joins TRBV6-5 to TRBJ2-1; D is undetermined. V was trimmed by 6 bases and J by 4 bases, leaving 10 bases between them. The CDR3 loop spans 13 amino acids. Germline lookup yields CDR1 MNHEY and CDR2 SVGAGI. CDR3: CASRKLLYNEQFF. The CDR3 region has the DNA TGTGCCAGCAGGAAACTGCTGTACAATGAGCAGTTCTTC.

The chain recombines TRBV5-1 with TRBJ2-1; D unresolved. This CDR3 has 13 residues. The V gene's germline CDR1 is SGHRS and CDR2 YFSETQ. Trimming stripped 3 bases from V and 3 bases from J, with 7 bases between. The CDR3 DNA follows: TGCGCCAGCAGCTCGGAAAGCTACAATGAGCAGTTCTTC. Translating it yields CASSSESYNEQFF.

Worth noting for this clone: This CDR3 is also generated by other DNA sequences in the sample. The rearrangement links TRBV9 to TRBJ2-7; 8 positions agree with TRBD1. Germline V lookup: CDR1 SGDLS, CDR2 YYNGEE. V dropped 2 bases and J dropped 7; count of bases not matched to a gene: 5. The CDR3 has 13 amino acids. In DNA, the CDR3 is TGTGCCAGCAGCGTGCAGGGGGCGGGGGAGCAGTACTTC. Amino acids: CASSVQGAGEQYF.

The chain couples TRBV6-5 to TRBJ2-1; maybe TRBD2 (5 bases). This CDR3 has 12 residues. Trimming pared 5 bases from V and 4 bases from J, leaving 6 bases between. Germline V gives CDR1 MNHEY, CDR2 SVGAGI. CDR3 sequence reads: CASSVAYNEQFF. The CDR3 DNA reads TGTGCCAGCAGTGTAGCGTACAATGAGCAGTTCTTC.

The chain is built from TRBV21-1 and TRBJ2-2; the D segment call TRBD2 is taken from the table without a DNA check. TRBV21-1 corresponds to a pseudogene. This CDR3 has 17 amino acids. The CDR3 sequence is CASSKGRGRGTTGELFF. DNA for the CDR3: TGTGCCAGCAGCAAAGGTCGGGGGAGGGGGACCACCGGGGAGCTGTTTTTT.

The chain uses TRBV7-9 and TRBJ2-7; the D gene is possibly TRBD2 (6 bases). The CDR3 runs to 15 residues. Trimming pared 3 bases from V and 4 bases from J, leaving 16 bases between. From germline, CDR1 is SEHNR and CDR2 FQNEAQ (reference sequence). CDR3 sequence (DNA): TGTGCCAGCAGCTTTTTATCTAGCGAACCTTACGAGCAGTACTTC. Amino acids: CASSFLSSEPYEQYF.

This clone has just one count. The gene calls are TRBV9 and TRBJ1-1; D unresolved. This CDR3 has 13 amino acids. CDR1 SGDLS and CDR2 YYNGEE come from the germline V gene. The V and J ends lost 0 bases and 6 bases respectively, with 9 bases between them. The CDR3 DNA reads as TGTGCCAGCAGCGTAGAGGGCGAGGCTGAAGCTTTCTTT. It is translated as CASSVEGEAEAFF.

This sequence joins TRBV5-1 and TRBJ2-7, with D uncertain. The germline V gene encodes CDR1 SGHRS and CDR2 YFSETQ. V lost 4 bases to trimming and J lost 0 bases, with 14 bases between them. The CDR3 spans 15 residues. In DNA form, the CDR3 reads TGCGCCAGCAGCCCTTTAGGTCTTCCCTCCTACGAGCAGTACTTC. Its protein is CASSPLGLPSYEQYF. The variable domain in full, with the rest retrieved from reference TRBV5-1 and TRBJ2-7, is KAGVTQTPRYLIKTRGQQVTLSCSPISGHRSVSWYQQTPGQGLQFLFEYFSETQRNKGNFPGRFSGRQFSNSRSEMNVSTLELGDSALYLCASSPLGLPSYEQYFGPGTRLTVT.

This chain joins TRBV29-1 and TRBJ2-7, with D possibly TRBD1 on 6 matching bases. The ends were cut back, 7 bases at V and 2 bases at J, with 18 bases in the middle. This CDR3 contains 14 residues. Per germline, CDR1 SQVTM and CDR2 ANQGSEA. The chain's CDR3 is CSARDMSGAYEQYF. The CDR3 bases are TGCAGCGCCCGGGACATGTCAGGCGCCTACGAGCAGTACTTC.

V gene TRBV7-8 combines with J gene TRBJ1-1, with D maybe TRBD1 (5 bases). This CDR3 is 11 amino acids long. CDR1 is SGHVS and CDR2 is FQNEAQ in the germline V gene. The germline V and J ends were trimmed by 6 bases and 5 bases, with 7 bases remaining between them. The CDR3 reads CASRRQTEAFF. CDR3 nucleotide sequence: TGTGCCAGCAGACGACAGACTGAAGCTTTCTTT.

This clone has a handful of counts. Written as DNA, the CDR3 is TGTGCCAGCAGTTTGGCGGGGGGGCTAAGCTCCTACGAGCAGTACTTC. Translated, it gives CASSLAGGLSSYEQYF. The genes are TRBV27 and TRBJ2-7; 9 nucleotides line up with TRBD2. Germline V gives CDR1 MNHEY, CDR2 SMNVEV (reference sequence). The CDR3 is 16 residues long. The ends lost 3 bases at V and 0 bases at J; junction bases unmatched: 6.

J is TRBJ1-1 and V is TRBV28; D is possibly TRBD1 (5 bases). The length of the CDR3 is 16 residues. CDR1 is MDHEN, CDR2 SYDVKM, per germline. V lost 0 bases and J lost 10, with 21 bases in between. The CDR3 DNA reads as TGTGCCAGCAGTTTATGGGGGGTTGAGGGCCACATTGGAGCTTTCTTT. Translating it yields CASSLWGVEGHIGAFF.

The chain has TRBV15 and TRBJ1-4; TRBD1 aligns across 8 bases. Trimming cost V 1 base and J 8 bases; bases outside gene matches: 6. The CDR3 spans 15 residues. Looked up from germline, CDR1 is LNHNV and CDR2 is YYDKDF (reference sequence). The CDR3: CATSRAGTGGEKLFF. CDR3 coding DNA: TGTGCCACCAGCAGAGCCGGGACAGGAGGGGAAAAACTGTTTTTT.

This chain connects TRBV10-1 to TRBJ1-4; tentative D call: TRBD1 (5 bases). CDR1 is WNHNN, CDR2 SYGVQD, per germline (reference sequence). Between the trimmed V and J ends, which lost 2 bases and 8 bases, there was a span of 15 bases. The CDR3 covers 15 residues. CDR3 residues: CASSERRGTNEKLFF. The CDR3 coding sequence is TGCGCCAGCAGTGAGCGGCGAGGGACGAACGAAAAACTGTTTTTT.

The chain has TRBV5-1 and TRBJ2-4, with 8 nucleotides matching TRBD1. The length of the CDR3 is 16 residues. V was pared by 0 bases and J by 2 bases, with 4 bases of the junction left unmatched. CDR1 and CDR2 (germline): SGHRS, YFSETQ. CDR3 in amino acids: CASSLETGVSKNIQYF. As DNA, the CDR3 is TGCGCCAGCAGCTTGGAGACAGGGGTCTCCAAAAACATTCAGTACTTC.

The chain couples TRBV7-3 to TRBJ1-2; 7 positions agree with TRBD1. With V trimmed by 1 base and J by 7 bases, 6 bases remained unmatched. This CDR3 is built from 14 residues. The germline V gene encodes CDR1 SGHTA and CDR2 FQGTGA. CDR3 loop: CASSLNDRAGGYTF. The DNA for the CDR3 is TGTGCCAGCAGCTTAAACGACAGGGCTGGTGGCTACACCTTC.

The gene calls are TRBV19 and TRBJ1-3; D remains unclear. The CDR3 runs to 15 residues. CDR1 and CDR2 (germline): LNHDA, SQIVND (reference sequence). V lost 4 bases to trimming and J lost 0 bases, with 10 bases between them. The CDR3 here is CASSTGRRSGNTIYF. The CDR3 DNA reads as TGTGCCAGTAGTACAGGACGTCGCTCTGGAAACACCATATATTTT. Drawing the rest from reference TRBV19 and TRBJ1-3, the complete variable domain is DGGITQSPKYLFRKEGQNVTLSCEQNLNHDAMYWYRQDPGQGLRLIYYSQIVNDFQKGDIAEGYSVSREKKESFPLTVTSAQKNPTAFYLCASSTGRRSGNTIYFGEGSWLTVV.

In this sample, this clone turned up once. The chain couples TRBV28 to TRBJ2-2; D might be TRBD2 (5 bases). With 3 bases removed from V and 1 base from J, the gap between germline ends came to 9 bases. In germline, CDR1 is MDHEN, CDR2 SYDVKM. This CDR3 comprises 15 residues. The CDR3 DNA sequence: TGTGCCAGCAGTTTGGACGGGAAGAACACCGGGGAGCTGTTTTTT. This codes for CASSLDGKNTGELFF.

Here the CDR3 reads CASSWGGSGINEQFF. The CDR3 nucleotides read TGCGCCAGCAGCTGGGGGGGCAGCGGGATCAATGAGCAGTTCTTC. The J gene is TRBJ2-1, the V gene TRBV5-1, with D perhaps TRBD2 (7 bases). The V gene's germline CDR1 is SGHRS and CDR2 YFSETQ. The CDR3 consists of 15 residues. The V end lost 3 bases, the J end lost 6 bases, and 16 bases lay between the germline ends.

This clone was counted a few times. The gene calls are TRBV19 and TRBJ1-1; the match to TRBD1 covers 10 bases. The germline V gene has CDR1 LNHDA and CDR2 SQIVND (reference sequence). This CDR3 contains 15 residues. With 1 base clipped from V and 1 base from J, the junction kept 0 bases outside the gene matches. CDR3 in DNA: TGTGCCAGTAGTATAGGGACAGGGGGGAACACTGAAGCTTTCTTT. Its protein product is CASSIGTGGNTEAFF.

This clone has more than one count but fewer than ten. This chain connects TRBV5-4 to TRBJ2-3, with 8 bases aligning to TRBD2. Germline V CDR1 and CDR2: SGHNT, YYREEE (reference sequence). The trim removed 5 bases at V and 7 bases at J, leaving 9 bases unmatched. CDR3 size: 14 residues. The CDR3 region has the DNA TGTGCCAGCAGACCGAGCGGGAGAGGGAATACGCAGTATTTT. It specifies CASRPSGRGNTQYF.

As regards this clone: At one of its ends the junction is not consistent with the germline gene, which may arise from a read error. Other DNA variants within this sample encode the same CDR3. This chain links TRBV9 with TRBJ2-3; no firm D call. In germline, CDR1 is SGDLS, CDR2 YYNGEE. CDR3 length: 14 amino acids. In DNA, the CDR3 is TGTGCCAGCAGTGTAGCCCCACACGCAGATACGCAGTATTTT. Its translation: CASSVAPHADTQYF.

The genes are TRBV27 and TRBJ1-1; 7 bases map to TRBD1. Trimming removed 6 bases from V and 0 bases from J; junction bases left unmatched: 4. This CDR3 region has 14 residues. CDR1 and CDR2 from the germline V gene are MNHEY and SMNVEV (reference sequence). CDR3 amino acids: CASRRTGLNTEAFF. CDR3 nucleotide sequence: TGTGCCAGCAGAAGGACAGGCCTGAACACTGAAGCTTTCTTT.

The chain couples TRBV5-4 to TRBJ2-5, with 7 bases lining up with TRBD1. Germline values: CDR1 SGHNT, CDR2 YYREEE (reference sequence). V was pared by 4 bases and J by 4 bases, with 4 bases of the junction left unmatched. This CDR3 region has 13 residues. The CDR3 protein is CASSVRQGETQYF. DNA for the CDR3: TGTGCCAGCAGCGTCCGACAGGGAGAGACCCAGTACTTC.

V is TRBV11-2 and J is TRBJ1-3; D is uncertain. The CDR3 is 13 amino acids. The germline V gene encodes CDR1 SGHAT and CDR2 FQNNGV. Trimming pared 5 bases from V and 4 bases from J, leaving 9 bases between. The CDR3: CASSPAGGNTIYF. CDR3 coding DNA: TGTGCCAGCAGCCCCGCCGGGGGAAACACCATATATTTT.

CDR3 nucleotides: TGTGCCAGCAGCGGCGGGGGTGGCAATCAGCCCCAGCATTTT. Translating it yields CASSGGGGNQPQHF. The rearrangement links TRBV6-5 to TRBJ1-5, with D possibly being TRBD1 (5 bases). The CDR3 is 14 amino acids. The V end lost 6 bases, the J end lost 2 bases, and 11 bases lay between the germline ends. Germline CDR1 reads MNHEY; CDR2 reads SVGAGI.

V and J are TRBV5-4 and TRBJ1-1; perhaps TRBD1 as D (5 bases). The CDR3 length is 14 residues. The germline gives CDR1 SGHNT, CDR2 YYREEE (reference sequence). Trimming pared 2 bases from V and 4 bases from J, leaving 12 bases between. CDR3 in DNA: TGTGCCAGCAGCTTCCGGGGGGGAGGCACTGAAGCTTTCTTT. It yields the protein CASSFRGGGTEAFF.

The chain links TRBV29-1 to TRBJ1-4; possibly TRBD1 for D (5 bases). Germline CDR1 and CDR2: SQVTM and ANQGSEA. The CDR3 runs 12 residues. V shed 3 bases and J shed 10 bases, with 12 bases lying between them. The CDR3 loop is CSVERRDGKLFF. CDR3 nucleotides: TGCAGCGTTGAGCGCAGGGATGGAAAACTGTTTTTT.